The following is a TCR beta chain sequence with its context. This sample stems from a study of shared clonotypes between healthy human individuals. Measured with immunoSEQ multiplex PCR; TCRdb has only the in-frame clones, and not every one. The table has around 530,000 clones, roughly four fifths seen once; the top ten hold about 12%. Sequenced material: PBMCs. The source of this sequence is a woman aged 40 to 50 in good health. Some clones in this sample may be carry-over from other donors' samples.

DNA for the CDR3: TGTGCCAGCAGCCCCCTGGAGTACCTGAAGAGGGGGGAGAATCAGCCCCAGCATTTT. Its protein is CASSPLEYLKRGENQPQHF. V and J are TRBV7-3 and TRBJ1-5, with a tentative D call TRBD1 (6 bases). CDR3 length equals 19 residues. CDR1 and CDR2 (germline): SGHTA, FQGTGA. Trimming pared 5 bases from V and 4 bases from J, leaving 27 bases between.